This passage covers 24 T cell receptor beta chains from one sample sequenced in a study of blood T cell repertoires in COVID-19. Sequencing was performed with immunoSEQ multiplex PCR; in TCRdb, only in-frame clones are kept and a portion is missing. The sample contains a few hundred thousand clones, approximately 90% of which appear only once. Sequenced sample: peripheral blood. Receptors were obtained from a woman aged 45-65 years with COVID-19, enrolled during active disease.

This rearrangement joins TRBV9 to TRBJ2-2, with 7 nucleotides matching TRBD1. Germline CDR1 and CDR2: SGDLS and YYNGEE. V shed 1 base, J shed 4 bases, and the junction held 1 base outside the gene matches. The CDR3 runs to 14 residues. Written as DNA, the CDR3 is TGTGCCAGCAGCGTACGGACAGGCACCGGGGAGCTGTTTTTT. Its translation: CASSVRTGTGELFF. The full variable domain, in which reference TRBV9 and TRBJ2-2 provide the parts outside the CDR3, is DSGVTQTPKHLITATGQRVTLRCSPRSGDLSVYWYQQSLDQGLQFLIQYYNGEERAKGNILERFSAQQFPDLHSELNLSSLELGDSALYFCASSVRTGTGELFFGEGSRLTVL.

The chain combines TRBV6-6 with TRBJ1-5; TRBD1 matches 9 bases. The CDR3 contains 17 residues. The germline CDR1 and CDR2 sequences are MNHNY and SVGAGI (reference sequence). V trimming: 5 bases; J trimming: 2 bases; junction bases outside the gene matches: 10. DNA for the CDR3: TGTGCCAGCAGTCCCGAGGGGACAGGGCGCCGCAATCAGCCCCAGCATTTT. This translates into CASSPEGTGRRNQPQHF.

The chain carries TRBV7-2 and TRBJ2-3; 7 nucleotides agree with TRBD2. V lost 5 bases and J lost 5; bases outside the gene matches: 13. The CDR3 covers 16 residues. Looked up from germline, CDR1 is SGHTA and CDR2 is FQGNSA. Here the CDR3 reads CASSPERDAGEDTQYF. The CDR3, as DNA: TGTGCCAGCAGCCCAGAGCGGGACGCTGGGGAAGATACGCAGTATTTT.

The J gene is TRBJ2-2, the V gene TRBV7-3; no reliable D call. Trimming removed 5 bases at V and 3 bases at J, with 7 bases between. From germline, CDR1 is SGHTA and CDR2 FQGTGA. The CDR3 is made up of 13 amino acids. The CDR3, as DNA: TGTGCCAGCAGCCCCTACTACACCGGGGAGCTGTTTTTT. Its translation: CASSPYYTGELFF. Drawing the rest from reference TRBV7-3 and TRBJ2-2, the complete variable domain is GAGVSQTPSNKVTEKGKYVELRCDPISGHTALYWYRQSLGQGPEFLIYFQGTGAADDSGLPNDRFFAVRPEGSVSTLKIQRTERGDSAVYLCASSPYYTGELFFGEGSRLTVL.

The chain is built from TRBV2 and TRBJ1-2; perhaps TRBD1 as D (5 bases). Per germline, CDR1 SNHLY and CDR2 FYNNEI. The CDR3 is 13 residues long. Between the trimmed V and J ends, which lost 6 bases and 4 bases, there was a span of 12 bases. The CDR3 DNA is TGTGCCAGCAGCACTGGACAAATCTATGGCTACACCTTC. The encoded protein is CASSTGQIYGYTF.

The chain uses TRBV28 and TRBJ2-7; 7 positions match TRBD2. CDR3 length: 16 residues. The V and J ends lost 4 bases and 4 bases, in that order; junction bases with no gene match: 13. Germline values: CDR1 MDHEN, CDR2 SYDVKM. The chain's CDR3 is CASSSPGGGSLYEQYF. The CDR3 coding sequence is TGTGCCAGCAGTTCCCCCGGAGGCGGGAGCCTTTACGAGCAGTACTTC.

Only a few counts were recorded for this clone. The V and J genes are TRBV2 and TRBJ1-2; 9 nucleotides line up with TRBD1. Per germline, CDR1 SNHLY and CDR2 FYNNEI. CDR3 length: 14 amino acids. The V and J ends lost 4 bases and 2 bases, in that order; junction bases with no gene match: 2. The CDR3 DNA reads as TGTGCCAGCAGTGCGGACAGGGGAAACTATGGCTACACCTTC. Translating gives CASSADRGNYGYTF.

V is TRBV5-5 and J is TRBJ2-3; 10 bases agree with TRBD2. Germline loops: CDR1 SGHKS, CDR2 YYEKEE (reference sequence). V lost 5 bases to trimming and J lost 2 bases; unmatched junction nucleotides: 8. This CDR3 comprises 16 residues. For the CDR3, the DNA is TGTGCCAGCAGTTATCGACTAGCGGGTACCACAGATACGCAGTATTTT. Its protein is CASSYRLAGTTDTQYF.

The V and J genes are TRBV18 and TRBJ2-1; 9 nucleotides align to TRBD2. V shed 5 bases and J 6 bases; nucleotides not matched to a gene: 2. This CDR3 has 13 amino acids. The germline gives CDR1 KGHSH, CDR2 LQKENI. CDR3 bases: TGTGCCAGCTCAGGGACTAGCAGCAATGAGCAGTTCTTC. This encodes CASSGTSSNEQFF.

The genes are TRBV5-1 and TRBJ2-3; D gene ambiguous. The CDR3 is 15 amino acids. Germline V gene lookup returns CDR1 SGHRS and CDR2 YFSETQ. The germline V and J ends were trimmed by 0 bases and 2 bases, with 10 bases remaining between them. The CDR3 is CASSLGDSHTDTQYF. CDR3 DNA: TGCGCCAGCAGCTTGGGTGATAGCCACACAGATACGCAGTATTTT.

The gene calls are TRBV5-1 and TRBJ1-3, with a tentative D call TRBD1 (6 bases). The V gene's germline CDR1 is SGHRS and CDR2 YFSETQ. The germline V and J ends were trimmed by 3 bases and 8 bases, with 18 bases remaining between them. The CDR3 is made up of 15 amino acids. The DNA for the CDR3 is TGCGCCAGCAGCTCTGGACAGACTGCTGTAGACACCATATATTTT. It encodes CASSSGQTAVDTIYF.

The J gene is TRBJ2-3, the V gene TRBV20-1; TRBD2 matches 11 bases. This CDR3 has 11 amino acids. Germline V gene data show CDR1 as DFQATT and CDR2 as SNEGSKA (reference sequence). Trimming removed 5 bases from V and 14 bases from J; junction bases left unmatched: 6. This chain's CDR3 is CSASTGTSGYF. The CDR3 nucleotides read TGCAGTGCTTCCACCGGGACTAGCGGGTATTTT.

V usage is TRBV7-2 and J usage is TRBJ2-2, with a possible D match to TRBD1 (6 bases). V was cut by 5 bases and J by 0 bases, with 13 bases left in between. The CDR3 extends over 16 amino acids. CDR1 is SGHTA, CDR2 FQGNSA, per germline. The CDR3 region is CASSPRGHPNTGELFF. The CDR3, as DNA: TGTGCCAGCAGCCCCAGGGGCCACCCGAACACCGGGGAGCTGTTTTTT.

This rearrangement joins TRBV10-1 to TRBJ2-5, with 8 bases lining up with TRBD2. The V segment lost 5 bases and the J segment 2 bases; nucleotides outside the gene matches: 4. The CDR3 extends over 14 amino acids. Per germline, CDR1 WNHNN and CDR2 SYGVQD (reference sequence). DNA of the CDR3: TGCGCCAGCAGTAGTGGCGGGAGGCAAGAGACCCAGTACTTC. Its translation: CASSSGGRQETQYF.

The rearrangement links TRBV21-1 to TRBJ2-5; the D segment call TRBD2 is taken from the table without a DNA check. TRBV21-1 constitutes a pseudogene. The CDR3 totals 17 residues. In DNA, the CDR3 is TGTGCCAGCAGCAAAAGCGGCGGTCCTCCGGGGGGTGGGACCCAGTACTTC. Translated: CASSKSGGPPGGGTQYF.

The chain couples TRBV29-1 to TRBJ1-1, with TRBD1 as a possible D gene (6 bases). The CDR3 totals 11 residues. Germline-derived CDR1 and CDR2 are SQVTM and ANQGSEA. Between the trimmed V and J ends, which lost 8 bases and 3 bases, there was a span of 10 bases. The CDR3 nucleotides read TGCAGCCCCTCAGGGGACACTGAAGCTTTCTTT. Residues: CSPSGDTEAFF. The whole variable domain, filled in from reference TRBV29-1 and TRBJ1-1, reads SAVISQKPSRDICQRGTSLTIQCQVDSQVTMMFWYRQQPGQSLTLIATANQGSEATYESGFVIDKFPISRPNLTFSTLTVSNMSPEDSSIYLCSPSGDTEAFFGQGTRLTVV.

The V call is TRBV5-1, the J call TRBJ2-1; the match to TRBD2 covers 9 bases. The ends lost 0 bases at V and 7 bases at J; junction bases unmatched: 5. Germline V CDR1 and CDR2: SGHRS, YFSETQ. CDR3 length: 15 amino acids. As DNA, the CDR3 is TGCGCCAGCAGCTTGGACGCGGGGGGGGCAAATGAGCAGTTCTTC. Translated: CASSLDAGGANEQFF.

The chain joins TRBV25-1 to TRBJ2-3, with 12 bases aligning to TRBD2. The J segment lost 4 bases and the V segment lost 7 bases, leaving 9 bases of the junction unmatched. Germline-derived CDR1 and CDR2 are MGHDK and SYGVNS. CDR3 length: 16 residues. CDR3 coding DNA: TGTGCCAGCAATCCGACTAGCGGGAGAGGTGCAGATACGCAGTATTTT. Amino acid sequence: CASNPTSGRGADTQYF.

The CDR3 sequence is CASSVRGLAGDEQFF. The CDR3 coding sequence is TGTGCCAGCAGTGTCCGAGGACTAGCGGGAGATGAGCAGTTCTTC. The chain has TRBV6-4 and TRBJ2-1, with 13 nucleotides matching TRBD2. Germline CDR1 reads MRHNA; CDR2 reads SNTAGT. Trimming cost V 4 bases and J 8 bases; bases outside gene matches: 5. The CDR3 is 15 residues long.

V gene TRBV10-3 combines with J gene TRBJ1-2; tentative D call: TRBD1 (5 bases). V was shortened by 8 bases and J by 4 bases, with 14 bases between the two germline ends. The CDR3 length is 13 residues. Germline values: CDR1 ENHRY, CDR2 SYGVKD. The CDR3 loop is CAIGANGRYGYTF. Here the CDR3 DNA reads TGTGCCATCGGGGCTAATGGGCGCTATGGCTACACCTTC.

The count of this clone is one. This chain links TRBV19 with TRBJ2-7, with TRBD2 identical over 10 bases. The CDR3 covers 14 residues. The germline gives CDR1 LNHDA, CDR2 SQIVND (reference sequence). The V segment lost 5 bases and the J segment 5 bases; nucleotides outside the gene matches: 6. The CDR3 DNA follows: TGTGCCAGTAGTCCTAGCGGGAGATTCCACGAGCAGTACTTC. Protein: CASSPSGRFHEQYF.

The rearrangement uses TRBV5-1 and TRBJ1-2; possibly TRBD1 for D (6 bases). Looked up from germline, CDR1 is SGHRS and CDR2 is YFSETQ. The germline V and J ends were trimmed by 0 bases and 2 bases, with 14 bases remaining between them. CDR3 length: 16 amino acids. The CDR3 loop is CASSLGAGEGNYGYTF. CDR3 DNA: TGCGCCAGCAGCTTGGGGGCAGGGGAAGGGAACTATGGCTACACCTTC.

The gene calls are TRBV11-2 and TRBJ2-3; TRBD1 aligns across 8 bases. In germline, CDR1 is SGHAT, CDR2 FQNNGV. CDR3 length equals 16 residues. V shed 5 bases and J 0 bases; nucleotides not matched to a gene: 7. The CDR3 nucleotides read TGTGCCAGCAGCCCCGGACAGGGATTTAGCACAGATACGCAGTATTTT. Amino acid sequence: CASSPGQGFSTDTQYF. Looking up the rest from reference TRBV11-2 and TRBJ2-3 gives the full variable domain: EAGVAQSPRYKIIEKRQSVAFWCNPISGHATLYWYQQILGQGPKLLIQFQNNGVVDDSQLPKDRFSAERLKGVDSTLKIQPAKLEDSAVYLCASSPGQGFSTDTQYFGPGTRLTVL.

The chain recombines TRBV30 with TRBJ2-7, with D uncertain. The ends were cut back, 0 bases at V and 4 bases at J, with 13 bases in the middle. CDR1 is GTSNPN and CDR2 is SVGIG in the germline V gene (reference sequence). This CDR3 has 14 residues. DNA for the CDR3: TGTGCCTGGAGTGTGGGCAGGCTCAGTTACGAGCAGTACTTC. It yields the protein CAWSVGRLSYEQYF.